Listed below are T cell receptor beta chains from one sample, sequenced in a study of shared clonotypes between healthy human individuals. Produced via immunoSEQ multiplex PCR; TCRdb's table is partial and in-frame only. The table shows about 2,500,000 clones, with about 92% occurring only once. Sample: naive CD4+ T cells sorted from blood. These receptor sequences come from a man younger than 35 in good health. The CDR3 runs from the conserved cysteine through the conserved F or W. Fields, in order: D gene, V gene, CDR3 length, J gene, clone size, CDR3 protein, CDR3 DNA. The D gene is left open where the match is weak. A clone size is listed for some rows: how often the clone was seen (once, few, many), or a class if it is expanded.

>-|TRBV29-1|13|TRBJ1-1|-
CSVAQLMNTEAFF
TGCAGCGTTGCACAACTCATGAACACTGAAGCTTTCTTT
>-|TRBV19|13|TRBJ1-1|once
CASKVRGNTEAFF
TGTGCCAGTAAGGTGCGCGGGAACACTGAAGCTTTCTTT
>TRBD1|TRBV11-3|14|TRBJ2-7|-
CASSDRDRPYEQYF
TGTGCCAGCAGCGACCGGGACAGACCGTACGAGCAATACTTC
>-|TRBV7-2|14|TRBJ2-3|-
CASSLEGNTDTQYF
TGTGCCAGCAGCTTAGAGGGCAACACAGATACGCAGTATTTT
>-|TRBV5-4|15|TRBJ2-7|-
CASSLTGQGNYEQYF
TGTGCCAGCAGCTTGACGGGCCAGGGTAACTACGAGCAGTACTTC
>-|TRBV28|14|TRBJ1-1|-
CASSLGRPAAEAFF
TGTGCCAGCAGTTTAGGGCGGCCCGCCGCTGAAGCTTTCTTT
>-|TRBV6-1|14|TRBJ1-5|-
CASSEQGNGQPQHF
TGTGCCAGCAGTGAACAGGGGAACGGTCAGCCCCAGCATTTT
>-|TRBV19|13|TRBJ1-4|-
CASSIGPGGKLFF
TGTGCCAGTAGTATTGGTCCGGGAGGGAAACTGTTTTTT
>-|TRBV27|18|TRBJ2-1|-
CASSLFLVPGTPYNEQFF
TGTGCCAGCAGTTTATTTCTTGTCCCAGGGACTCCCTACAATGAGCAGTTCTTC
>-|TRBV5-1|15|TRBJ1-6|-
CASSLEGIGNSPLHF
TGCGCCAGCAGCTTGGAGGGGATTGGTAATTCACCCCTCCACTTT
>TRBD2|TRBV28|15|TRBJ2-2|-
CASRGGGTWTGELFF
TGTGCCAGCAGGGGCGGGGGAACCTGGACCGGGGAGCTGTTTTTT
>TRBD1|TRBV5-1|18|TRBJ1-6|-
CASSLMGDRATYNSPLHF
TGCGCCAGCAGCTTGATGGGGGACAGGGCCACCTATAATTCACCCCTCCACTTT
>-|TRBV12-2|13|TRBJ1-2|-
CASRLALNYGYTF
TGTGCAAGTCGCTTAGCGCTTAACTATGGCTACACCTTC
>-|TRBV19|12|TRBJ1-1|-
CASKGPNTEAFF
TGTGCCAGCAAGGGACCGAACACTGAAGCTTTCTTT
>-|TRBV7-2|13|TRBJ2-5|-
CASSLGEQETQYF
TGTGCCAGCAGCTTAGGGGAACAAGAGACCCAGTACTTC
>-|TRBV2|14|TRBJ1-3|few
CASGDANSGNTIYF
TGTGCCAGCGGCGACGCTAACTCTGGAAACACCATATATTTT
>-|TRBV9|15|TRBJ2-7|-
CASSLNSKGSYEQYF
TGTGCCAGCAGCCTGAATTCGAAGGGGTCCTACGAGCAGTACTTC
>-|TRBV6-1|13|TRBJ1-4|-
CASIRQANEKLFF
TGTGCCAGCATAAGACAGGCGAATGAAAAACTGTTTTTT
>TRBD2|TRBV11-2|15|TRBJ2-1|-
CASSPRLAVYNEQFF
TGTGCCAGCAGCCCGCGACTAGCGGTTTACAATGAGCAGTTCTTC
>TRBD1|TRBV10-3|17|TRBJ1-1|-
CAIGYLHDRGFNTEAFF
TGTGCCATCGGATACCTACATGACAGGGGATTTAACACTGAAGCTTTCTTT
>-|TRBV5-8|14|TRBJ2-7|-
CASSVGSGTGEQYF
TGTGCCAGCAGCGTCGGATCCGGGACGGGGGAGCAGTACTTC
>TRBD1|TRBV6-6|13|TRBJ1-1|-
CASSYDRVGEAFF
TGTGCCAGCAGTTACGACAGGGTGGGTGAAGCTTTCTTT
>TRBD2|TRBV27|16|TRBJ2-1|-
CASSLISGGRYNEQFF
TGTGCCAGCAGTTTAATTAGCGGGGGTCGGTATAATGAGCAGTTCTTC
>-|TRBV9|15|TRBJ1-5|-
CASSAEGNSNQPQHF
TGTGCCAGCAGCGCCGAGGGGAATAGCAATCAGCCCCAGCATTTT
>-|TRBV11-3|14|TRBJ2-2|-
CASSSEWNTGELFF
TGTGCCAGCAGCTCCGAGTGGAACACCGGGGAGCTGTTTTTT
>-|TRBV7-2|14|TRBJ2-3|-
CASSSTGSTDTQYF
TGTGCCAGCAGCTCTACAGGGAGCACAGATACGCAGTATTTT
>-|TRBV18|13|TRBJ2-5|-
CASCPETSGTQYF
TGTGCCAGCTGCCCGGAGACTAGTGGGACCCAGTACTTC
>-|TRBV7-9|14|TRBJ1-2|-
CASSLVSGNYGYTF
TGTGCCAGCAGCTTAGTTAGCGGTAACTATGGCTACACCTTC
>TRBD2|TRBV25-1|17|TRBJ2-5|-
CASSESWLAGAQETQYF
TGTGCCAGCAGTGAATCTTGGCTAGCGGGGGCCCAAGAGACCCAGTACTTC
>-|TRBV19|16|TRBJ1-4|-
CASTNLPGRTNEKLFF
TGTGCCAGTACCAATTTACCGGGACGGACTAATGAAAAACTGTTTTTT
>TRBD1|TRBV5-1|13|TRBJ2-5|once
CASYRGRGETQYF
TGCGCCAGCTACAGGGGACGCGGGGAGACCCAGTACTTC
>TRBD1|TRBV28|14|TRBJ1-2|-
CASSSGQGIHGYTF
TGTGCCAGCAGTTCGGGACAGGGAATACATGGCTACACCTTC
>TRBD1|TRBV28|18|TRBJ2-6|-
CASSDGTGGISGANVLTF
TGTGCCAGCAGCGACGGGACAGGTGGAATCTCTGGGGCCAACGTCCTGACTTTC
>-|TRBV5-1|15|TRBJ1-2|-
CASSPTGGFIYGYTF
TGCGCCAGCAGCCCGACGGGTGGGTTCATCTATGGCTACACCTTC
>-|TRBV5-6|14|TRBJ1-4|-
CASSLRGAGEKLFF
TGTGCCAGCAGCTTGCGGGGGGCGGGTGAAAAACTGTTTTTT
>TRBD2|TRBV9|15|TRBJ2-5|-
CASSTGLAGEETQYF
TGTGCCAGCAGCACGGGACTAGCGGGGGAAGAGACCCAGTACTTC
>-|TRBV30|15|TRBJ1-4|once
CAWSVGIRANEKLFF
TGTGCCTGGAGTGTAGGTATCAGGGCTAATGAAAAACTGTTTTTT
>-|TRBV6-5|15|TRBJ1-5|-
CASSQTGRGSRPQHF
TGTGCCAGCAGCCAGACGGGGAGGGGGAGCCGGCCCCAGCATTTT
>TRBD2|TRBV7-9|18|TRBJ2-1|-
CASSPGTSGFSSYNEQFF
TGTGCCAGCAGTCCTGGGACTAGCGGCTTTTCCTCCTACAATGAGCAGTTCTTC
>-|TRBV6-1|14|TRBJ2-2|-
CASIVEGFTGELFF
TGTGCCAGCATTGTTGAGGGTTTCACCGGGGAGCTGTTTTTT
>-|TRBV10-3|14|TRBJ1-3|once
CAISEPEGRNTIYF
TGTGCCATCAGTGAGCCCGAGGGAAGAAACACCATATATTTT
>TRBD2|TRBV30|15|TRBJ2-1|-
CAWSTWGGSYNEQFF
TGTGCCTGGAGCACTTGGGGAGGGTCCTACAATGAGCAGTTCTTC
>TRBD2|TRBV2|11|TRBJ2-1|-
CASRMGLVLFF
TGTGCCAGCAGGATGGGACTAGTCCTGTTCTTC
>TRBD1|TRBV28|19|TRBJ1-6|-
CASSSQGGQGVFYNSPLHF
TGTGCCAGCAGTTCCCAAGGGGGACAGGGGGTTTTCTATAATTCACCCCTCCACTTT
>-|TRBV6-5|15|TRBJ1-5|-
CASSTRAAPYQPQHF
TGTGCCAGCAGTACCCGGGCGGCTCCATATCAGCCCCAGCATTTT
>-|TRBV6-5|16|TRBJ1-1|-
CASSYSGGQTNTEAFF
TGTGCCAGCAGTTACTCAGGGGGTCAGACGAACACTGAAGCTTTCTTT